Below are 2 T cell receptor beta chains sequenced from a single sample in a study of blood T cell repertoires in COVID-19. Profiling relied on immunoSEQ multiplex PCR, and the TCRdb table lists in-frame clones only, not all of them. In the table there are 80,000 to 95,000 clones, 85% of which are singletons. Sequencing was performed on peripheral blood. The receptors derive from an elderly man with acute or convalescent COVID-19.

The CDR3 region is CASSPGSGYEQYF. As DNA, the CDR3 is TGTGCCAGCAGTCCTGGTAGCGGGTACGAGCAGTACTTC. V usage is TRBV6-1 and J usage is TRBJ2-7; 7 positions agree with TRBD2. V was pared by 5 bases and J by 4 bases, with 5 bases of the junction left unmatched. The CDR3 runs 13 residues. Looked up from germline, CDR1 is MNHNS and CDR2 is SASEGT.

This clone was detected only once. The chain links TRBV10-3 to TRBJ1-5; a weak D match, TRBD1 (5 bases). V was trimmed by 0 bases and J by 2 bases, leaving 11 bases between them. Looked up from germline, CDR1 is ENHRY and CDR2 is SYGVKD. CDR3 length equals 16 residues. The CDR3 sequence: CAISESRQGGNQPQHF. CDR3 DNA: TGTGCCATCAGTGAGTCGAGGCAGGGCGGCAATCAGCCCCAGCATTTT.